The clone carrying this TCR beta chain was recorded a few times. What it binds is unknown. The data originate from a study of response to subunit inactivated influenza vaccine. Study conclusions and caveats: The authors put forward the suggestion that each seasonal influenza vaccination may bring in only a limited number of new T cells.

Each CDR3 protein is one row after TCRdb ran MiXCR on the RT-PCR reads. Counted here are 500,000 to 600,000 distinct CDR3 sequences, under 9% occurring once; the ten biggest clones make up 13%. The CDR3 consists of 14 residues. Trimming pared 5 bases from V and 7 bases from J, leaving 17 bases between. The germline gives CDR1 MNHEY, CDR2 SMNVEV (reference sequence). This material consisted of PBMCs from blood, taken around 25 months after vaccination. This TCR came from a man in his fifties or sixties who received an inactivated influenza vaccine. This chain uses TRBV27 with TRBJ1-2; D gene unclear. The CDR3 DNA follows: TGTGCCAGCAGTCTATACGAGAAGGGTACTGGCTACACCTTC. It codes for CASSLYEKGTGYTF.